This is a list of T cell receptor beta chains from one sample in a study of blood T cell repertoires in COVID-19. The method was immunoSEQ multiplex PCR; TCRdb's version includes in-frame clones alone and lacks a portion of them. The sample lists about 270,000 clones, approximately 89% occurring once. Sequencing was carried out using PBMCs or T cells enriched from blood (not recorded which). The receptors come from a man aged 35 to 55 who had been exposed to COVID-19. CDR3s include the opening cysteine and the closing phenylalanine or tryptophan. A D gene is named only where the DNA matches it firmly. Part of the rows lack a size; the others show once, few, many or a class for expanded clones.

v_gene	d_gene	abundance	j_gene	CDR3aa	CDR3nt
TRBV19	-	-	TRBJ2-3	CASSPWGQGSDTQYF	TGTGCCAGTAGTCCCTGGGGCCAGGGAAGCGATACGCAGTATTTT
TRBV19	TRBD1	-	TRBJ1-5	CASNIQGGGNQPQHF	TGTGCCAGTAACATACAGGGGGGTGGCAATCAGCCCCAGCATTTT
TRBV3-1/TRBV3-2	-	-	TRBJ1-2	CASSLATRNGYTF	TGTGCCAGCAGCCTCGCCACAAGAAACGGCTACACCTTC
TRBV5-8	TRBD2	-	TRBJ2-5	CASSLILADQETQYF	TGTGCCAGCAGCTTGATACTAGCGGACCAAGAGACCCAGTACTTC
TRBV7-5	-	-	TRBJ2-1	CVRSATSARGYNEQFF	TGTGTCAGAAGCGCGACTAGCGCGAGAGGCTACAATGAGCAGTTCTTC
TRBV4-1	TRBD1	-	TRBJ1-1	CASSLGTGPEAFF	TGCGCCAGCAGCCTAGGGACAGGGCCTGAAGCTTTCTTT
TRBV6-6	TRBD2	-	TRBJ2-1	CASSYSAGAPYNEQFF	TGTGCCAGCAGTTACTCGGCGGGAGCCCCTTACAATGAGCAGTTCTTC
TRBV5-1	-	-	TRBJ2-7	CASSLGGHLSYEQYF	TGCGCCAGCAGCTTAGGTGGGCACCTCTCCTACGAGCAGTACTTC
TRBV27	-	-	TRBJ1-1	CASSQPGFTVDTEAFF	TGTGCCAGCAGTCAGCCGGGTTTTACGGTTGACACTGAAGCTTTCTTT
TRBV18	-	once	TRBJ1-1	CASSPSRGWNTEAFF	TGTGCCAGCTCACCAAGTCGGGGGTGGAACACTGAAGCTTTCTTT
TRBV19	TRBD2	-	TRBJ2-5	CASSILTSGDQETQYF	TGTGCCAGTAGTATTTTGACTAGCGGGGATCAAGAGACCCAGTACTTC
TRBV6-5	-	-	TRBJ1-2	CASSYGGGDYGYTF	TGTGCCAGCAGTTACGGGGGAGGAGACTATGGCTACACCTTC
TRBV7-9	-	few	TRBJ2-7	CASSLYYEQYF	TGTGCCAGCAGCTTATACTACGAGCAGTACTTC
TRBV9	-	-	TRBJ2-1	CASSVESGADYNEQFF	TGTGCCAGCAGCGTAGAGTCTGGAGCAGATTACAATGAGCAGTTCTTC
TRBV12-5	-	-	TRBJ1-4	CASGQMGLGEKLFF	TGTGCTAGTGGCCAAATGGGGCTAGGGGAAAAACTGTTTTTT
TRBV6-5	-	once	TRBJ1-1	CASSYGGRRTEAFF	TGTGCCAGCAGTTACGGGGGGAGGAGGACTGAAGCTTTCTTT
TRBV4-3	-	-	TRBJ2-1	CASSQDSSITYNEQFF	TGCGCCAGCAGCCAAGATTCTAGTATCACCTACAATGAGCAGTTCTTC
TRBV27	-	-	TRBJ1-6	CASSWAPPNSPLHF	TGTGCCAGCAGTTGGGCTCCCCCGAATTCACCCCTCCACTTT
TRBV7-2	TRBD2	-	TRBJ2-7	CASSKKAAGESNEQYF	TGTGCCAGCAGTAAAAAGGCCGCGGGAGAATCTAACGAGCAGTACTTC
TRBV5-6	TRBD1	-	TRBJ1-2	CASSLWGGGGKVYGYTF	TGTGCCAGCAGCTTGTGGGGAGGAGGGGGCAAAGTCTATGGCTACACCTTC
TRBV30	TRBD2	-	TRBJ2-1	CAWRGGTSGRAPYNEQFF	TGTGCCTGGCGAGGGGGGACTAGCGGGAGGGCCCCCTACAATGAGCAGTTCTTC
TRBV6-5	TRBD1	-	TRBJ2-3	CASSSPGQGPDTQYF	TGTGCCAGCAGTTCACCGGGACAGGGGCCAGATACGCAGTATTTT
TRBV7-2	-	-	TRBJ1-2	CASSPQGGSNYGYTF	TGTGCCAGCAGCCCCCAGGGCGGGAGTAACTATGGCTACACCTTC
TRBV27	-	-	TRBJ1-2	CASRYQGLGGYTF	TGTGCCAGCCGATACCAGGGGTTGGGTGGCTACACCTTC
TRBV14	-	-	TRBJ1-2	CASSQDRGGRNYGYTF	TGTGCCAGCAGCCAAGACAGGGGAGGGAGGAACTATGGCTACACCTTC
TRBV9	-	-	TRBJ2-5	CASSEAAGYQETQYF	TGTGCCAGCAGCGAGGCCGCGGGGTACCAAGAGACCCAGTACTTC
TRBV28	-	-	TRBJ1-2	CASRLYPGSSHYGYTF	TGTGCCAGCAGACTTTACCCGGGATCCTCTCACTATGGCTACACCTTC
TRBV6-4	TRBD2	once	TRBJ2-3	CASSGSGSSDTQYF	TGTGCCAGCAGTGGTAGCGGGAGTTCAGATACGCAGTATTTT
TRBV2	TRBD1	-	TRBJ1-6	CASNVGTGFFPLHF	TGTGCCAGCAATGTTGGGACAGGGTTTTTTCCCCTCCACTTT
TRBV18	-	-	TRBJ1-1	CASSPRGLKTEAFF	TGTGCCAGCTCACCACGGGGGCTGAAAACTGAAGCTTTCTTT
TRBV24-1	TRBD1	-	TRBJ1-5	CATSDTGVGNQPQHF	TGTGCCACCAGTGACACAGGGGTGGGCAATCAGCCCCAGCATTTT
TRBV25-1	-	-	TRBJ2-2	CASRTMAGELFF	TGTGCCAGCAGGACAATGGCCGGGGAGCTGTTTTTT
TRBV11-3	TRBD1	-	TRBJ2-1	CASSPGQGSHEQFF	TGTGCCAGCAGCCCGGGACAGGGGTCCCATGAGCAGTTCTTC
TRBV5-6	-	-	TRBJ2-7	CASSLVIGDYEQYF	TGTGCCAGCAGCTTGGTAATAGGAGACTACGAGCAGTACTTC
TRBV6-6	-	few	TRBJ1-1	CASSLRQVPSTGTEAFF	TGTGCCAGCAGTCTCCGGCAGGTCCCCTCCACAGGGACTGAAGCTTTCTTT
TRBV15	-	-	TRBJ1-1	CATSRDYSQGFEAFF	TGTGCCACCAGCAGAGATTACTCTCAGGGGTTTGAAGCTTTCTTT
TRBV4-1	TRBD2	-	TRBJ2-5	CASSQERSSGRETQYF	TGCGCCAGCAGCCAAGAGCGTTCTAGCGGGAGAGAGACCCAGTACTTC
TRBV5-5	-	-	TRBJ1-4	CASSFGTPEGKLFF	TGTGCCAGCAGCTTCGGGACCCCGGAGGGAAAACTGTTTTTT
TRBV11-2	TRBD1	few	TRBJ1-6	CASSLVQGYNSPLHF	TGTGCCAGCAGCTTAGTACAGGGGTATAATTCACCCCTCCACTTT
TRBV10-3	-	-	TRBJ1-1	CAMGGDGNTEAFF	TGTGCCATGGGGGGGGATGGGAACACTGAAGCTTTCTTT
TRBV9	TRBD1	-	TRBJ1-2	CASSPQHRGGNYGYTF	TGTGCCAGCAGCCCTCAACACAGGGGGGGTAACTATGGCTACACCTTC
TRBV28	-	-	TRBJ2-7	CASSQETAYEQYF	TGTGCCAGCAGCCAGGAGACAGCCTACGAGCAGTACTTC
TRBV5-5	TRBD2	-	TRBJ2-7	CASSFLAGASEQYF	TGTGCCAGCAGCTTCCTAGCGGGAGCCTCCGAGCAGTACTTC
TRBV27	TRBD1	-	TRBJ2-7	CASSLGDRQSYEQYF	TGTGCCAGCAGTTTAGGGGACAGGCAATCCTACGAGCAGTACTTC
TRBV5-1	TRBD2	-	TRBJ2-1	CASRTSGSRNEQFF	TGCGCCAGCCGGACTAGCGGGAGTAGGAATGAGCAGTTCTTC
TRBV3-1/TRBV3-2	TRBD2	-	TRBJ2-3	CASSPSSGRSTDTQYF	TGTGCCAGCAGCCCGAGTAGCGGGAGAAGCACAGATACGCAGTATTTT
TRBV19	TRBD1	-	TRBJ1-2	CASSTSWTGNYGYTF	TGTGCCAGTAGTACCTCGTGGACAGGGAACTATGGCTACACCTTC
TRBV30	-	-	TRBJ2-7	CACLYTTGSKQYF	TGTGCCTGTCTTTACACCACAGGGTCAAAGCAGTACTTC
TRBV27	-	-	TRBJ1-6	CASSLRTDSYNSPLHF	TGTGCCAGCAGTCTACGGACAGACTCCTATAATTCACCCCTCCACTTT
TRBV12-5	TRBD1	-	TRBJ1-1	CASGLVTGVTEAFF	TGTGCTAGTGGTTTGGTCACAGGGGTCACTGAAGCTTTCTTT
TRBV27	-	-	TRBJ1-1	CASKTSVPNTEAFF	TGTGCCAGCAAAACCTCAGTTCCGAACACTGAAGCTTTCTTT
TRBV19	-	-	TRBJ1-2	CASMESNYGYTF	TGTGCCAGTATGGAGTCTAACTATGGCTACACCTTC